A selection of T cell receptor beta chains follows, all from one sample in a study of T cells expressing NK-cell markers. No DNA is given; TCRdb re-called the 5' RACE reads and lists each CDR3 protein once. Seen in this sample are about 550,000 distinct CDR3 sequences; the ten most common clones hold 3% to 4.5%. The sample taken for sequencing was blood T cells: a sorted CD56 or NKG2C T cell subset, CD4+ or CD8+ T cells, or bulk PBMC T cells (not recorded which). These receptors were obtained from a man aged 18 to 29 in good health. The CDR3 runs from the conserved cysteine through the conserved F or W.

j_call,v_call,cdr3_aa
TRBJ1-2,TRBV2,CASSESVGVFLYGYTF
TRBJ2-1,TRBV20-1,CSARDPSGYDEQFF
TRBJ2-1,TRBV7-2,CASSFRNNEQFF
TRBJ2-4,TRBV12-3/TRBV12-4,CASTRRLAGGLDIQYF
TRBJ2-7,TRBV7-6,CASSLALEDEQYF
TRBJ1-3,TRBV12-3/TRBV12-4,CATQSGNTIYF
TRBJ1-5,TRBV27,CASSHSVGNQPQHF
TRBJ2-3,TRBV4-1,CASSQVPLAGGRHTQYF
TRBJ2-1,TRBV6-1,CASSDGLAGGGSSYNEQFF
TRBJ2-4,TRBV5-1,CASSFYGLAGGLENIQYF
TRBJ1-2,TRBV12-3/TRBV12-4,CASSLGVAGWTF
TRBJ2-7,TRBV20-1,CSADFSYEQYF
TRBJ2-1,TRBV3-1,CASEGLAGDNEQFF
TRBJ2-1,TRBV12-3/TRBV12-4,CASSFTGTPYNEQFF
TRBJ2-3,TRBV6-2/TRBV6-3,CASSEEVPTQYF
TRBJ2-6,TRBV4-2,CASSPLTGDANVLTF
TRBJ2-7,TRBV4-3,CASSQDGRLGGEQYF
TRBJ2-3,TRBV20-1,CSATSTSGTTDTQYF
TRBJ1-1,TRBV19,CASSTRGKGTEAFF
TRBJ2-3,TRBV7-6,CASSLAHRTSGSHTQYF